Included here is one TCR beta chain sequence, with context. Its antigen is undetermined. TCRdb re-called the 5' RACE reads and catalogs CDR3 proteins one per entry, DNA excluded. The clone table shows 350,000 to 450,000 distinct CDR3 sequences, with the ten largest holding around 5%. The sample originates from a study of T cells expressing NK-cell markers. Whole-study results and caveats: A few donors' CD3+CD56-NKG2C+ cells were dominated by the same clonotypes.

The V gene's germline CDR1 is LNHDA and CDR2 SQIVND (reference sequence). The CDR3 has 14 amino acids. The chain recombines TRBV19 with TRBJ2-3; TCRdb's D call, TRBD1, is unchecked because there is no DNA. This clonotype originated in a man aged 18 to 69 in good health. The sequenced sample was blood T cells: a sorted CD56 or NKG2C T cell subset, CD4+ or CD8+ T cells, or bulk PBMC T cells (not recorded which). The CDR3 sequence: CASKPPSSTDTQYF.